The 23 T cell receptor beta chains below come from one sample, sequenced in a study of PD-1 blockade in classical Hodgkin lymphoma. Measured with immunoSEQ multiplex PCR; TCRdb has only the in-frame clones, and not every one. This table holds about 33,000 clones, roughly 92% found once. Noted time point: newly diagnosed, previously untreated cHL patient sample. Material: peripheral blood mononuclear cells (PBMCs). These receptors were taken from a human donor with classical Hodgkin lymphoma.

This clone was recorded a few times. The CDR3 DNA reads as TGTGCCACCAGCAGAGCTCGAGGGGACACCGGGGAGCTGTTTTTT. Amino acid sequence: CATSRARGDTGELFF. The chain couples TRBV15 to TRBJ2-2, with D possibly called TRBD1 or TRBD2 (5 bases each). Trimming shortened V by 1 base and J by 3 bases, and 9 bases separated the two germline ends. Germline V gene lookup returns CDR1 LNHNV and CDR2 YYDKDF (reference sequence). This CDR3 spans 15 amino acids.

The V gene is TRBV5-4, the J gene TRBJ1-2; no clear D. CDR1 is SGHNT, CDR2 YYREEE, per germline (reference sequence). The V end lost 0 bases, the J end lost 2 bases, and 17 bases lay between the germline ends. This CDR3 region has 17 residues. CDR3 amino acids: CASSLGVGVLQNYGYTF. CDR3 DNA sequence: TGTGCCAGCAGCTTGGGCGTTGGGGTTTTACAAAACTATGGCTACACCTTC.

The CDR3 bases are TGTGCCAGCAGTGAGGCGAACACCGGGGAGCTGTTTTTT. Its translation is CASSEANTGELFF. The chain couples TRBV6-4 to TRBJ2-2; D remains ambiguous. V dropped 3 bases and J dropped 0 bases, with 2 bases sitting between them. The germline V gene has CDR1 MRHNA and CDR2 SNTAGT. The CDR3 length is 13 residues.

The CDR3 is CASSLLTDTQYF. The CDR3 region has the DNA TGTGCCAGCAGCTTACTAACAGATACGCAGTATTTT. The chain employs TRBV7-8 and TRBJ2-3; the D is unclear. This CDR3 comprises 12 residues. Trimming stripped 2 bases from V and 3 bases from J, with 3 bases between. Germline CDR1 reads SGHVS; CDR2 reads FQNEAQ. Full variable domain (outside the CDR3, taken from reference TRBV7-8 and TRBJ2-3): GAGVSQSPRYKVAKRGQDVALRCDPISGHVSLFWYQQALGQGPEFLTYFQNEAQLDKSGLPSDRFFAERPEGSVSTLKIQRTQQEDSAVYLCASSLLTDTQYFGPGTRLTVL.

V and J are TRBV27 and TRBJ2-3, with D unclear. This CDR3 spans 14 amino acids. Trimming pared 9 bases from V and 2 bases from J, leaving 15 bases between. Looked up from germline, CDR1 is MNHEY and CDR2 is SMNVEV (reference sequence). CDR3 sequence reads: CASARIRSTDTQYF. CDR3 bases: TGTGCCAGTGCTAGGATCCGATCCACAGATACGCAGTATTTT.

The chain recombines TRBV4-1 with TRBJ2-7, with 10 nucleotides matching TRBD1. Germline CDR1 and CDR2: MGHRA and YSYEKL. The CDR3 is made up of 15 amino acids. V shed 5 bases and J 3 bases; nucleotides not matched to a gene: 7. The CDR3 reads CASSVIRDRGYEQYF. In DNA, the CDR3 is TGCGCCAGCAGCGTAATCCGGGACAGGGGCTACGAGCAGTACTTC.

This clone was observed a few times. The gene calls are TRBV6-5 and TRBJ2-7, with 9 positions matching TRBD1. Germline CDR1 is MNHEY and CDR2 is SVGAGI. Trimming cost V 6 bases and J 4 bases; bases outside gene matches: 7. CDR3 length equals 14 residues. This CDR3 is CASSRDRAVYEQYF. The CDR3 DNA is TGTGCCAGCAGCCGGGACAGGGCTGTGTACGAGCAGTACTTC.

V gene TRBV10-3 combines with J gene TRBJ2-3, with 15 bases lining up with TRBD2. Germline values: CDR1 ENHRY, CDR2 SYGVKD. The ends lost 6 bases at V and 9 bases at J; junction bases unmatched: 4. This CDR3 contains 14 residues. The CDR3 reads CAISGLAGGRTQYF. The CDR3 nucleotides read TGTGCCATCAGCGGACTAGCGGGAGGGCGAACGCAGTATTTT.

The chain combines TRBV27 with TRBJ1-2, with D possibly being TRBD1 (5 bases). The CDR3 is 14 residues long. Trimming took off 5 bases at V and 4 bases at J, with 14 bases between the two ends. From germline, CDR1 is MNHEY and CDR2 SMNVEV (reference sequence). CDR3 sequence reads: CASSPRGGAYGYTF. CDR3 DNA: TGTGCCAGCAGTCCTCGAGGAGGGGCCTATGGCTACACCTTC.

The sample holds one count of this clone. The chain recombines TRBV6-1 with TRBJ2-3, with a tentative D call TRBD1 (6 bases). V was shortened by 7 bases and J by 5 bases, with 19 bases between the two germline ends. The CDR3 runs 15 residues. Germline V gives CDR1 MNHNS, CDR2 SASEGT. DNA of the CDR3: TGTGCCAGCAATGTACAGGGTGCTATTTTAGATACGCAGTATTTT. It is translated as CASNVQGAILDTQYF.

The chain links TRBV11-2 to TRBJ1-3, with 9 bases lining up with TRBD1. The V gene end was trimmed by 3 bases and the J gene end by 4 bases; junction bases not matched to a gene: 7. CDR1 SGHAT and CDR2 FQNNGV come from the germline V gene. CDR3 length: 16 residues. CDR3 bases: TGTGCCAGCAGCTTCTGGACAGGGGTTGGGGGAAACACCATATATTTT. It yields the protein CASSFWTGVGGNTIYF.

The chain carries TRBV11-2 and TRBJ2-7; unclear D gene. V lost 5 bases and J 0 bases, leaving 11 bases between the germline ends. CDR1 SGHAT and CDR2 FQNNGV come from the germline V gene. The CDR3 consists of 14 residues. CDR3 nucleotides: TGTGCCAGCAGCCCGACCGATTTCTCCTACGAGCAGTACTTC. It is translated as CASSPTDFSYEQYF.

This sequence joins TRBV15 and TRBJ1-6; unclear D gene. The germline V and J ends were trimmed by 8 bases and 13 bases, with 6 bases remaining between them. Germline CDR1 reads LNHNV; CDR2 reads YYDKDF (reference sequence). The CDR3 contains 9 residues. CDR3 DNA sequence: TGTGCCACCCCAGGCCCCCTCCACTTT. Encoded protein: CATPGPLHF.

This chain connects TRBV7-9 to TRBJ2-7; TRBD1 matches 8 bases. The CDR3 consists of 14 residues. From germline, CDR1 is SEHNR and CDR2 FQNEAQ (reference sequence). Trimming removed 5 bases from V and 3 bases from J; junction bases left unmatched: 6. CDR3 nucleotide sequence: TGTGCCAGCAGCGGGACAGGAGCAAGCTACGAGCAGTACTTC. Translation gives CASSGTGASYEQYF.

CDR3 coding DNA: TGCGCCAGCAGCTTAATCGGCTCTGGGGCCAACGTCCTGACTTTC. It is translated as CASSLIGSGANVLTF. The rearrangement links TRBV5-1 to TRBJ2-6; D not resolved. V lost 2 bases and J 0 bases, leaving 6 bases between the germline ends. CDR1 is SGHRS and CDR2 is YFSETQ in the germline V gene. The CDR3 is 15 residues long.

The rearrangement joins TRBV18 to TRBJ1-2, with a tentative D call TRBD1 (5 bases). This CDR3 region has 15 residues. Trimming left V 1 base short and J 4 bases short, with 13 bases between. Per the germline V gene, CDR1 is KGHSH and CDR2 is LQKENI. The CDR3 coding sequence is TGTGCCAGCTCACCACGACAGAGTCGGGCCTATGGCTACACCTTC. It encodes CASSPRQSRAYGYTF.

The chain combines TRBV5-1 with TRBJ1-1; D call uncertain. Germline lookup yields CDR1 SGHRS and CDR2 YFSETQ. The CDR3 is made up of 12 amino acids. Trimming took off 3 bases at V and 3 bases at J, with 6 bases between the two ends. The CDR3 region has the DNA TGCGCCAGCAGCTCCCCAGACACTGAAGCTTTCTTT. It yields the protein CASSSPDTEAFF.

The genes are TRBV20-1 and TRBJ2-1; D is unresolved. The CDR3 covers 11 residues. Germline CDR1 is DFQATT and CDR2 is SNEGSKA (reference sequence). Trimming removed 7 bases from V and 6 bases from J, with 10 bases in between. The CDR3 sequence: CSGTVLNEQFF. CDR3 sequence (DNA): TGCAGTGGTACAGTTCTCAATGAGCAGTTCTTC.

The chain links TRBV5-4 to TRBJ2-3, with 11 positions matching TRBD2. The CDR3 covers 14 residues. CDR1 is SGHNT and CDR2 is YYREEE in the germline V gene (reference sequence). J gave up 5 bases and V 3 bases, and 2 bases lay outside the gene matches. The CDR3 nucleotides are TGTGCCAGCAGCTCCGGGACTAGCGGAGATACGCAGTATTTT. It encodes CASSSGTSGDTQYF.

J is TRBJ2-5 and V is TRBV18, with 8 bases fitting TRBD1. Per germline, CDR1 KGHSH and CDR2 LQKENI. CDR3 size: 14 residues. V gave up 6 bases and J gave up 1 base; unmatched junction bases: 4. This chain's CDR3 is CASSQGATQETQYF. The CDR3 DNA reads as TGTGCCAGCTCGCAGGGGGCCACCCAAGAGACCCAGTACTTC. Full variable domain (remainder filled in from reference TRBV18 and TRBJ2-5): NAGVMQNPRHLVRRRGQEARLRCSPMKGHSHVYWYRQLPEEGLKFMVYLQKENIIDESGMPKERFSAEFPKEGPSILRIQQVVRGDSAAYFCASSQGATQETQYFGPGTRLLVL.

The V and J genes are TRBV27 and TRBJ2-3; tentatively, D is TRBD2 (5 bases). Trimming stripped 5 bases from V and 4 bases from J, with 19 bases between. This CDR3 is 16 amino acids long. From germline, CDR1 is MNHEY and CDR2 SMNVEV (reference sequence). In DNA, the CDR3 is TGTGCCAGCAGTCCACATCGGGATTTCGTTTCAGATACGCAGTATTTT. Encoded protein: CASSPHRDFVSDTQYF.

CDR3 nucleotide sequence: TGTGCCATCAGTGAGGGAGGGGCTGGGGCCAACGTCCTGACTTTC. It is translated as CAISEGGAGANVLTF. The rearrangement links TRBV10-3 to TRBJ2-6; possible D gene TRBD2, 6 bases. The CDR3 loop spans 15 amino acids. Trimming shortened V by 2 bases and J by 2 bases, and 7 bases separated the two germline ends. Germline CDR1 reads ENHRY; CDR2 reads SYGVKD.

The chain uses TRBV5-4 and TRBJ1-4; a weak D match, TRBD1 (5 bases). The CDR3 length is 15 residues. The ends were cut back, 3 bases at V and 1 base at J, with 10 bases in the middle. Germline CDR1 reads SGHNT; CDR2 reads YYREEE (reference sequence). The CDR3 bases are TGTGCCAGCAGCTACGGGGGGGGAACTAATGAAAAACTGTTTTTT. Amino acid sequence: CASSYGGGTNEKLFF.